This T cell receptor (beta chain) was identified during a study of OX40 agonist ivuxolimab in advanced cancers. Study overall: Patient treatment consisted of intravenous ivuxolimab administration every 2 weeks at 0.01 to 10 mg/kg. A history of anti-PD-1, anti-PD-L1 or anti-CTLA-4 therapy was acceptable, and about 40% had some. Study results and limitations: Compared with CD4+, CD8+ T cells on average had more expanded clones. Individuals who were partial responders at 0.1-3.0 mg/kg had clonal expansion that ranked among the lowest.

There are 15 residues in the CDR3. V lost 3 bases and J lost 0, with 10 bases in between. In germline, CDR1 is MDHEN, CDR2 SYDVKM. This clone is deemed medium-sized. Its antigen is currently unknown. Some clones are missing from TCRdb's copy, which holds only in-frame ones; the method was immunoSEQ multiplex PCR. The data contain roughly 18,000 clones, more than 60% of them singletons. The chain carries TRBV28 and TRBJ2-3; possible D gene TRBD2, 6 bases. This clonotype originated in an adult with an advanced solid tumor such as melanoma, head and neck, liver or kidney cancer. The sample here was CD4+ or CD8+ T cells sorted from blood, taken in a trial of the OX40 agonist ivuxolimab. The CDR3 sequence: CASSFWGESTDTQYF. As DNA, the CDR3 is TGTGCCAGCAGTTTTTGGGGGGAGAGCACAGATACGCAGTATTTT.